The sequence of this TCR beta chain was determined in a study of OX40 agonist ivuxolimab in advanced cancers. Study-wide context: Subjects had a mean age of around 60 years, with a range of about 23 to 85; less than 90% were male. Partial responses were recorded for three patients, including one with hepatocellular carcinoma and two with cutaneous melanoma.

The CDR3 loop spans 15 amino acids. V lost 4 bases to trimming and J lost 7 bases; unmatched junction nucleotides: 10. Germline lookup yields CDR1 SGDLS and CDR2 YYNGEE. Patients with autoimmune history or systemic immunosuppression were excluded. Generated by immunoSEQ multiplex PCR, the TCRdb table keeps only in-frame clones and is missing some. Of approximately 28,000 clones listed, approximately 81% are singletons. The clonotype originates from an adult with an advanced solid tumor such as melanoma, head and neck, liver or kidney cancer. The material was CD4+ or CD8+ T cells sorted from blood, obtained in a trial of the OX40 agonist ivuxolimab. The chain combines TRBV9 with TRBJ2-1; 8 nucleotides align to TRBD2. This CDR3 is CASSIESGSGNEQFF. The DNA of the CDR3 is TGTGCCAGCAGCATCGAGAGCGGGAGTGGGAATGAGCAGTTCTTC.